This T cell receptor (beta chain) was sequenced during a study of cytomegalovirus exposure and HLA in healthy donors. This CDR3 region has 13 residues. Germline V gene data show CDR1 as SGHDT and CDR2 as YYEEEE. The V and J ends lost 5 bases and 2 bases, in that order; junction bases with no gene match: 3. The PCR had 60 Vbeta and 13 Jbeta primers. The method was immunoSEQ multiplex PCR; TCRdb's version includes in-frame clones alone and lacks a portion of them. This sample carries about 150,000 clones, around 80% of them seen once, and the ten largest clones take 6.3%. This TCR derives from a male donor in good health and CMV-seropositive. The chain carries TRBV5-6 and TRBJ1-2; the match to TRBD1 covers 7 bases. The specimen sequenced was PBMCs. Written as DNA, the CDR3 is TGTGCCAGCAGATGGGGACAGAACTATGGCTACACCTTC. Residues: CASRWGQNYGYTF.